The clone carrying this T cell receptor beta chain was detected once. Participant ages covered roughly 18 to 89 years across 20 to 30 US areas. Allocation to cohorts depended on clinical history reported by the participants. The method was immunoSEQ multiplex PCR; TCRdb's version includes in-frame clones alone and lacks a portion of them. The sample consists of about 130,000 clones, about 80% of them appearing once. This specimen belongs to a study of blood T cell repertoires in COVID-19. Study in general: COVID-19 samples collected from the United States, Italy and Spain covered acute and convalescent phases.

This CDR3 spans 13 amino acids. In germline, CDR1 is LNHNV, CDR2 YYDKDF (reference sequence). Trimming took 1 base from V and 8 from J, leaving 8 bases between them. The sequenced sample consisted of PBMCs or T cells enriched from blood (not recorded which). This clonotype was sampled from a man over 45 who had recovered from COVID-19. The chain combines TRBV15 with TRBJ1-4, with D tentatively TRBD1 (5 bases). The CDR3 bases are TGTGCCACCAGCAGAGGACGGGGGGAAAAACTGTTTTTT. This gives the protein CATSRGRGEKLFF. The variable domain in full, completed from reference TRBV15 and TRBJ1-4, reads DAMVIQNPRYQVTQFGKPVTLSCSQTLNHNVMYWYQQKSSQAPKLLFHYYDKDFNNEADTPDNFQSRRPNTSFCFLDIRSPGLGDTAMYLCATSRGRGEKLFFGSGTQLSVL.